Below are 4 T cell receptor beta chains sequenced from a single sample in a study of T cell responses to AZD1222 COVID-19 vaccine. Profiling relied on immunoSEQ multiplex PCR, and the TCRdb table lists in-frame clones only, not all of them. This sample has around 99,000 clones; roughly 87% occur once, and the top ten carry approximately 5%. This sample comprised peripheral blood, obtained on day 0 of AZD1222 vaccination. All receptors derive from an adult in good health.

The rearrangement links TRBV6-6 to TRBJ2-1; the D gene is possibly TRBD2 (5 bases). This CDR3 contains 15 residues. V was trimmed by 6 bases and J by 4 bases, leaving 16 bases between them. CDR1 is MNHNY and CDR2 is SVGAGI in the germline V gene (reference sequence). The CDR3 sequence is CASRKGGPSYNEQFF. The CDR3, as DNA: TGTGCCAGCAGAAAGGGCGGGCCTTCGTACAATGAGCAGTTCTTC.

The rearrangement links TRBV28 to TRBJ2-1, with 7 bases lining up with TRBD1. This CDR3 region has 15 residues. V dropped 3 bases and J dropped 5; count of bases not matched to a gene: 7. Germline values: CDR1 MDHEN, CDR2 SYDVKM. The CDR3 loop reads CASSLTNRGNNEQFF. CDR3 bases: TGTGCCAGCAGTTTGACTAACAGGGGAAACAATGAGCAGTTCTTC.

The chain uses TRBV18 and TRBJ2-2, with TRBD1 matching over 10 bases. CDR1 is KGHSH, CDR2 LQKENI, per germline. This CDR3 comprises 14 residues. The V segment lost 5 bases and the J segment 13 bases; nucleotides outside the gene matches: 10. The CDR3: CASSTGQGPSGLFF. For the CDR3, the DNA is TGTGCCAGCTCAACGGGACAGGGGCCAAGTGGGCTGTTTTTT.

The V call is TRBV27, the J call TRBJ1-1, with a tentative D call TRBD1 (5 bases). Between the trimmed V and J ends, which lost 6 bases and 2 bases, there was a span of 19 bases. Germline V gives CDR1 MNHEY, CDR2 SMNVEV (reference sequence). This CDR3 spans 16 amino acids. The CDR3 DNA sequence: TGTGCCAGCAGGCGGGGCCGTGCCTCCTCCAACACTGAAGCTTTCTTT. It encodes CASRRGRASSNTEAFF.